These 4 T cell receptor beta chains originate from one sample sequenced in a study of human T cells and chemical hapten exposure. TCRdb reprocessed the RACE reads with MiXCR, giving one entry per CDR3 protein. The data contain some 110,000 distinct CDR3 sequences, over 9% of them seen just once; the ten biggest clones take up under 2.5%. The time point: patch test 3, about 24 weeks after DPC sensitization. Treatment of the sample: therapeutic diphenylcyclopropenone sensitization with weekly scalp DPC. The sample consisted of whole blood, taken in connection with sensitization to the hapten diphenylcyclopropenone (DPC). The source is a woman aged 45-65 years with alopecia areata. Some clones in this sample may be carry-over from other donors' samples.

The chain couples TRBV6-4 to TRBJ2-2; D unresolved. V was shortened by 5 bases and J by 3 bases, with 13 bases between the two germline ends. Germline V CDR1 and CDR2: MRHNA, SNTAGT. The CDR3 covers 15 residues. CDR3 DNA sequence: TGTGCCAGCAGTACAGAAGCCAGAGACACCGGGGAGCTGTTTTTT. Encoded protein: CASSTEARDTGELFF.

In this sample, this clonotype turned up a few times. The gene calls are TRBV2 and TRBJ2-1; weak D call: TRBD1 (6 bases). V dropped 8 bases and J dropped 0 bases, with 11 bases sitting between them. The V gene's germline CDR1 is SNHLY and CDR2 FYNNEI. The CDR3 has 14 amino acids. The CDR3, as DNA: TGTGCCAGCCAGGGGCTGAGCTCCTACAATGAGCAGTTCTTC. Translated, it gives CASQGLSSYNEQFF.

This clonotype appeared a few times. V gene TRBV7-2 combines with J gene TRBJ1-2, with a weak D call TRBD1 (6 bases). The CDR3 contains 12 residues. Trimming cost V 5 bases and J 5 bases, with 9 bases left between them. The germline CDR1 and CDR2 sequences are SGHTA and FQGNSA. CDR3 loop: CASSLDSYGYTF. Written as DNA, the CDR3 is TGTGCCAGCAGCCTGGACAGTTATGGCTACACCTTC.

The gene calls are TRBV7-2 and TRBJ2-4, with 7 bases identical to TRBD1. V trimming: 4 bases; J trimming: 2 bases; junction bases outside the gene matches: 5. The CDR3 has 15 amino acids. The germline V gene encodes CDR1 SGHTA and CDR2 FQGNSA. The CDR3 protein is CASSSTGTTKNIQYF. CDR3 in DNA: TGTGCCAGCAGCTCGACAGGGACGACCAAAAACATTCAGTACTTC.